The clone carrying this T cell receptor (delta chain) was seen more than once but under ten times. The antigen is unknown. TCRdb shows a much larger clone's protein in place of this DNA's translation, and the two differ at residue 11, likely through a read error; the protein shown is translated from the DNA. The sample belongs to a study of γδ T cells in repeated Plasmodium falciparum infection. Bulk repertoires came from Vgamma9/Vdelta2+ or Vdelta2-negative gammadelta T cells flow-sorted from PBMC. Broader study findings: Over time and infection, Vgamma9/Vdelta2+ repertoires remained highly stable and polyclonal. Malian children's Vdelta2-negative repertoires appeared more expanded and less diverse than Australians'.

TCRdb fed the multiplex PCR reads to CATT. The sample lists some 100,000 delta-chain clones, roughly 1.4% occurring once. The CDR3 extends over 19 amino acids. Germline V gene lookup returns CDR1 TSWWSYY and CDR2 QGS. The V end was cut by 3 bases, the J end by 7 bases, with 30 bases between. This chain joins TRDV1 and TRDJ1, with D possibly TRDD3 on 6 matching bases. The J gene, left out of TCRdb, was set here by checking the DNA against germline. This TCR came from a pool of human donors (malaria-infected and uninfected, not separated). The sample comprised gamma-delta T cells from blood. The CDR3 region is CALGDFLLWGLPQGGKLIF. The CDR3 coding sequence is TGTGCTCTTGGGGATTTCCTGTTATGGGGGTTACCTCAGGGGGGTAAACTCATCTTT.